The entry below gives a single T cell receptor (beta chain) sequence along with its context. Its specificity is unknown. Described time point: persistent/refractory GD, antithyroid drugs over 5 years with positive TRAb. From RNA extracted from PBMCs, the TCR library was made. The record originates from a study of regulatory T cells in long-lasting Graves disease. Trimming removed 5 bases from V and 1 base from J, with 15 bases in between. Germline V gene sequence: CDR1 MNHEY, CDR2 SVGEGT. The CDR3 contains 16 residues. TCR beta libraries were built with iRepertoire HTBI primers and Arm-PCR of CDR3 regions. TCRdb used MiXCR to reprocess the multiplex PCR reads, holding one entry per CDR3 protein. The data show some 370,000 distinct CDR3 sequences, 20% to 25% seen once. General study results and limits: Persistent disease preferred TRBV28, TRBJ1-2 and TRBJ2-5; new disease, TRBV20-1 and TRBJ2-1.

This sequence was found in a woman in her forties with Graves disease. Sequenced material: peripheral blood mononuclear cells (PBMCs), taken when the disease was refractory, from a patient treated with antithyroid drugs. This chain links TRBV6-2 or TRBV6-3 with TRBJ1-5; D gene ambiguous. CDR3 protein: CASSHSNQLSNQPQHF. The CDR3 DNA reads as TGTGCCAGCAGTCATTCCAATCAGTTAAGCAATCAGCCCCAGCATTTT.